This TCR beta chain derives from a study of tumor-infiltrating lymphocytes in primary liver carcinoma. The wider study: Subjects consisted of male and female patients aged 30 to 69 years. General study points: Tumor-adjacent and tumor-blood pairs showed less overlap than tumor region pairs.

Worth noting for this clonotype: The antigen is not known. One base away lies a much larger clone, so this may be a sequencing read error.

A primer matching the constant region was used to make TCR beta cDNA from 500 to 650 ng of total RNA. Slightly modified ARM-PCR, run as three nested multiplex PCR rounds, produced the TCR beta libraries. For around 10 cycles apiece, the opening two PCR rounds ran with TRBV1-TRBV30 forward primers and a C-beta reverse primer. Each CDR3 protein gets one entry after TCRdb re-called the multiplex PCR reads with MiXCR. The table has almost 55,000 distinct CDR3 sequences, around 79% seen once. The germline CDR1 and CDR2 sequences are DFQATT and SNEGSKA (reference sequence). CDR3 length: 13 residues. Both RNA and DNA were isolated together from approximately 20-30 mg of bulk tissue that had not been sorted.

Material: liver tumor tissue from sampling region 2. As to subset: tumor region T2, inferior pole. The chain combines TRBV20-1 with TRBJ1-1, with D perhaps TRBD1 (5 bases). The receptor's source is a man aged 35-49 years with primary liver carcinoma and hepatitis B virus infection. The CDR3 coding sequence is TGCAGTGCTGGGGGAGTACTGAACACTGAAGCTATCTTT. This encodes CSAGGVLNTEAIF.